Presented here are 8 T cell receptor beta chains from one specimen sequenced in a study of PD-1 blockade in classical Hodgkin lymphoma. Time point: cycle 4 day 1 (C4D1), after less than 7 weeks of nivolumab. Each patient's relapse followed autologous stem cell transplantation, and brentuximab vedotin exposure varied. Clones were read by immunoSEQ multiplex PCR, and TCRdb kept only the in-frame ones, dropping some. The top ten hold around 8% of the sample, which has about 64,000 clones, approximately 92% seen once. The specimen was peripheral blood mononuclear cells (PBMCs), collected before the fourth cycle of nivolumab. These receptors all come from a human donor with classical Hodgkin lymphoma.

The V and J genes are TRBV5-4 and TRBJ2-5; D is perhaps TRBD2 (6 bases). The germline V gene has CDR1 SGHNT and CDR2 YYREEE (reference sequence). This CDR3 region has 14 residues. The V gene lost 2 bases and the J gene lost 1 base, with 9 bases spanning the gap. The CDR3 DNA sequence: TGTGCCAGCAGCTTTGGAGGGGTCCAAGAGACCCAGTACTTC. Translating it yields CASSFGGVQETQYF.

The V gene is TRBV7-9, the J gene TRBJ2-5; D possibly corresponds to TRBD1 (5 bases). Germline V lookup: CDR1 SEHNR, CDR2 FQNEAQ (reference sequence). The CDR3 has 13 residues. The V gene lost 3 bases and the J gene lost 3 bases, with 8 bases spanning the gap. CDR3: CASSLDIEETQYF. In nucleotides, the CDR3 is TGTGCCAGCAGCTTGGACATTGAAGAGACCCAGTACTTC.

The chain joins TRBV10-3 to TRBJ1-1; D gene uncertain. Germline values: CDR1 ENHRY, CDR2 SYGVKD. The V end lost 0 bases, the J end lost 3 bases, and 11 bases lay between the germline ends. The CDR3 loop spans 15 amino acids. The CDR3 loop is CAISESRGLDTEAFF. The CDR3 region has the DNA TGTGCCATCAGTGAGTCTCGGGGTTTGGACACTGAAGCTTTCTTT.

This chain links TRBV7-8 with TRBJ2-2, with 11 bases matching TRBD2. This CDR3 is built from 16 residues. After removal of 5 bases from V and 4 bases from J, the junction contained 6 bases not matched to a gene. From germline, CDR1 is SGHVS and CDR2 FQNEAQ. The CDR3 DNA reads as TGTGCCAGCAGCGCCCGACTAGCGGGAATCACCGGGGAGCTGTTTTTT. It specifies CASSARLAGITGELFF. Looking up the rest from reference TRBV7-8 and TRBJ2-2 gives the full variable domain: GAGVSQSPRYKVAKRGQDVALRCDPISGHVSLFWYQQALGQGPEFLTYFQNEAQLDKSGLPSDRFFAERPEGSVSTLKIQRTQQEDSAVYLCASSARLAGITGELFFGEGSRLTVL.

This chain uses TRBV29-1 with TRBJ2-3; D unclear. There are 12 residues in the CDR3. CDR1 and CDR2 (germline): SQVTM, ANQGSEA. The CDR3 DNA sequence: TGCAGTTCCATGCACGGGTCTTATACGCAGTATTTT. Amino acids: CSSMHGSYTQYF.

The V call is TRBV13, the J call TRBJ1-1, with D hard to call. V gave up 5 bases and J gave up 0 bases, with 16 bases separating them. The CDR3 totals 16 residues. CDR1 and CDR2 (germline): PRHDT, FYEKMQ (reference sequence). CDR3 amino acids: CASSPPPGRMNTEAFF. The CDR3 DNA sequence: TGTGCCAGCAGCCCACCCCCCGGGCGGATGAACACTGAAGCTTTCTTT.

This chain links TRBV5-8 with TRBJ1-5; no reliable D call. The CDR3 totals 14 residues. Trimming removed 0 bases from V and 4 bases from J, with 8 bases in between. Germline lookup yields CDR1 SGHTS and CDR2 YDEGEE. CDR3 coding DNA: TGTGCCAGCAGCTTGGGTTCAGGTAATCAGCCCCAGCATTTT. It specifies CASSLGSGNQPQHF.

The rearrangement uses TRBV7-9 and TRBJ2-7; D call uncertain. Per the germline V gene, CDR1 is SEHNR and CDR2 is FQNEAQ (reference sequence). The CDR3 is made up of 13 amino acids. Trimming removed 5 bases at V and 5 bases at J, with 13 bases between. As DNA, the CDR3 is TGTGCCAGCAGCCCCCGGTTTCTGGACGAGCAGTACTTC. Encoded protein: CASSPRFLDEQYF.